This entry lists 11 T cell receptor beta chains sequenced from one sample in a study of PD-L1 blockade in urothelial cancer. Assay: immunoSEQ multiplex PCR; the TCRdb copy retains only in-frame clones and omits some. The data contain approximately 58,000 clones, approximately 80% of them singletons. Sequenced material: PBMCs, taken around atezolizumab (anti-PD-L1) treatment. The origin of the receptors is a man between 65 and 85 years old with urothelial cancer.

A single count supports this clone. The chain has TRBV14 and TRBJ1-1, with D perhaps matching TRBD1 (5 bases). Germline CDR1 is SGHDN and CDR2 is FVKESK. The V end was cut by 2 bases, the J end by 1 base, with 11 bases between. The length of the CDR3 is 15 residues. The CDR3 nucleotides read TGTGCCAGCAGCCAACGGACACCCTGGAACACTGAAGCTTTCTTT. Amino acids: CASSQRTPWNTEAFF.

The CDR3 protein is CASSGTSVLWSYNEQFF. In DNA, the CDR3 is TGTGCCAGCAGTGGGACTAGCGTTTTGTGGTCCTACAATGAGCAGTTCTTC. The V call is TRBV2, the J call TRBJ2-1; 9 bases align to TRBD2. The length of the CDR3 is 17 residues. V lost 4 bases, J lost 1 base, and 8 bases stayed unmatched. Germline V lookup: CDR1 SNHLY, CDR2 FYNNEI.

CDR3 protein: CASSQNSYEQYF. The CDR3 nucleotides read TGTGCCAGCAGCCAAAACTCATACGAGCAGTACTTC. This chain connects TRBV14 to TRBJ2-7, with D unclear. The germline V gene encodes CDR1 SGHDN and CDR2 FVKESK. Trimming stripped 2 bases from V and 4 bases from J, with 6 bases between. This CDR3 spans 12 amino acids.

This clone was picked up one time. The chain has TRBV11-2 and TRBJ1-2, with TRBD1 identical over 10 bases. The J segment lost 8 bases and the V segment lost 5 bases, leaving 14 bases of the junction unmatched. This CDR3 is 16 amino acids long. In germline, CDR1 is SGHAT, CDR2 FQNNGV. CDR3: CASSPSGTGAARGYTF. The CDR3 region has the DNA TGTGCCAGCAGCCCTTCCGGGACAGGGGCGGCTAGGGGCTACACCTTC. Together with reference TRBV11-2 and TRBJ1-2, the CDR3 gives the full variable domain: EAGVAQSPRYKIIEKRQSVAFWCNPISGHATLYWYQQILGQGPKLLIQFQNNGVVDDSQLPKDRFSAERLKGVDSTLKIQPAKLEDSAVYLCASSPSGTGAARGYTFGSGTRLTVV.

This sequence joins TRBV5-6 and TRBJ1-3, with D perhaps matching TRBD1 (6 bases). Trimming removed 0 bases from V and 0 bases from J, with 13 bases in between. The length of the CDR3 is 17 residues. From germline, CDR1 is SGHDT and CDR2 YYEEEE. This CDR3 reads CASSLDGQQSSGNTIYF. For the CDR3, the DNA is TGTGCCAGCAGCTTGGACGGACAGCAGAGCTCTGGAAACACCATATATTTT.

The chain employs TRBV7-2 and TRBJ2-7, with 7 bases matching TRBD1. Germline CDR1 reads SGHTA; CDR2 reads FQGNSA. Trimming cost V 4 bases and J 3 bases; bases outside gene matches: 9. The CDR3 is made up of 15 amino acids. CDR3 coding DNA: TGTGCCAGCAGCTCGTTCCGGACAGGCCTCTACGAGCAGTACTTC. This sequence encodes CASSSFRTGLYEQYF.

V and J are TRBV2 and TRBJ1-5; 8 bases are shared with TRBD1. Germline CDR1 and CDR2: SNHLY and FYNNEI. The CDR3 is made up of 14 amino acids. V trimming: 6 bases; J trimming: 5 bases; junction bases outside the gene matches: 6. CDR3 amino acids: CASRDRVLDQPQHF. CDR3 sequence (DNA): TGTGCCAGCAGGGACAGGGTATTGGATCAGCCCCAGCATTTT.

The chain joins TRBV11-1 to TRBJ2-7, with TRBD2 matching 9 bases. Germline V gene sequence: CDR1 SGHAT, CDR2 FQDESV (reference sequence). CDR3 length: 16 residues. Losses at the gene ends were 3 bases for V and 2 bases for J; bases not matched to a gene: 8. The CDR3 sequence is CASSLDSGSLAYEQYF. The CDR3 DNA reads TGTGCCAGCAGCTTGGATAGCGGGAGTTTAGCCTACGAGCAGTACTTC.

V and J are TRBV9 and TRBJ1-3; D remains ambiguous. The germline V and J ends were trimmed by 4 bases and 7 bases, with 12 bases remaining between them. Per germline, CDR1 SGDLS and CDR2 YYNGEE. The CDR3 sequence is 13 residues long. Here the CDR3 DNA reads TGTGCCAGCAGCCCATTTGCCGGGAACACCATATATTTT. Protein sequence: CASSPFAGNTIYF.

This clone appeared a single time. The CDR3: CASSVGQGDGNTIYF. DNA for the CDR3: TGTGCCAGCAGTGTGGGACAGGGCGACGGAAACACCATATATTTT. V usage is TRBV6-1 and J usage is TRBJ1-3; the match to TRBD1 covers 9 bases. The length of the CDR3 is 15 residues. The J segment lost 4 bases and the V segment lost 4 bases, leaving 5 bases of the junction unmatched. Germline-derived CDR1 and CDR2 are MNHNS and SASEGT.

The chain joins TRBV5-4 to TRBJ2-2; TRBD2 might be the D (6 bases). Germline V gene lookup returns CDR1 SGHNT and CDR2 YYREEE (reference sequence). The CDR3 loop spans 14 amino acids. V shed 6 bases and J shed 1 base, with 10 bases lying between them. The CDR3 loop reads CASNTGGNTGELFF. The CDR3 DNA sequence: TGTGCCAGCAACACCGGGGGGAACACCGGGGAGCTGTTTTTT.